A single sample is the source of the 2 T cell receptor beta chains below, sequenced in a study of Ad26.COV2.S vaccination and SARS-CoV-2 variants. Stated treatment: 15 to 20 received Ad26.COV2.S at low or high dose, single or two shots; 5 received placebo; per-sample allocation not given. The samples date from day 63 after the first vaccine or placebo injection. Assay used: immunoSEQ multiplex PCR; TCRdb lists only in-frame clones, some missing. The sample includes 430,000 or so clones, more than 80% of them seen just once. The source was peripheral blood, collected in a trial of Ad26.COV2.S vaccine versus placebo. These receptors all come from a person between 18 and 59 years old who received the Ad26.COV2.S COVID-19 vaccine or a placebo.

The chain carries TRBV5-4 and TRBJ2-2, with D tentatively TRBD2 (6 bases). Trimming cost V 0 bases and J 1 base, with 13 bases left between them. Germline CDR1 SGHNT, CDR2 YYREEE (reference sequence). The CDR3 loop spans 17 amino acids. CDR3 region: CASSLEGSGMNTGELFF. The CDR3 nucleotides read TGTGCCAGCAGCTTGGAGGGTAGCGGAATGAACACCGGGGAGCTGTTTTTT.

The genes are TRBV9 and TRBJ1-2, with D unclear. Trimming took 3 bases from V and 1 from J, leaving 13 bases between them. CDR1 and CDR2 from the germline V gene are SGDLS and YYNGEE. CDR3 length: 15 residues. Here the CDR3 DNA reads TGTGCCAGCAGCGAGAGGGATGGAGTTAACTATGGCTACACCTTC. Translation: CASSERDGVNYGYTF. Filled out from reference TRBV9 and TRBJ1-2, the complete variable domain reads DSGVTQTPKHLITATGQRVTLRCSPRSGDLSVYWYQQSLDQGLQFLIQYYNGEERAKGNILERFSAQQFPDLHSELNLSSLELGDSALYFCASSERDGVNYGYTFGSGTRLTVV.